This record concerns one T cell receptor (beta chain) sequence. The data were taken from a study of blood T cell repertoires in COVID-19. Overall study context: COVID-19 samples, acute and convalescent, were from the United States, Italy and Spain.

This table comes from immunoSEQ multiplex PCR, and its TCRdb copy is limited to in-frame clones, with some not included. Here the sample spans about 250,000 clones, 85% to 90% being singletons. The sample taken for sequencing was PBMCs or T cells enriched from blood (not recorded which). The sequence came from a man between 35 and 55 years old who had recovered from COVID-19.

The CDR3: CATSDPGNEQFF. The DNA of the CDR3 is TGTGCCACCAGTGACCCCGGCAATGAGCAGTTCTTC. The rearrangement joins TRBV24-1 to TRBJ2-1; D ambiguous. V was cut by 4 bases and J by 6 bases, with 6 bases left in between. Germline V gene data show CDR1 as KGHDR and CDR2 as SFDVKD. The CDR3 totals 12 residues.